A single sample is the source of the 16 T cell receptor beta chains below, sequenced in a study of T cells after yellow fever vaccination. TCRdb redid the calling of the 5' RACE reads with MiXCR, one entry per CDR3 protein. The top ten clones hold 15% of a sample with approximately 600,000 distinct CDR3 sequences, 9% to 15% of them seen once. The sample here was PBMCs, taken on the day of the yellow fever booster vaccination. These receptors were taken from a man aged 30-40 years who received the YFV17D yellow fever vaccine.

This sequence joins TRBV12-3 or TRBV12-4 and TRBJ2-3, with 7 positions matching TRBD1. The CDR3 is 12 amino acids. V was pared by 4 bases and J by 7 bases, with 2 bases of the junction left unmatched. The CDR3 DNA follows: TGTGCCAGCAGTTCAGGGGGTTATACGCAGTATTTT. Its translation is CASSSGGYTQYF.

The V gene is TRBV20-1, the J gene TRBJ2-3; D unclear. Germline V lookup: CDR1 DFQATT, CDR2 SNEGSKA (reference sequence). V lost 6 bases and J lost 4, with 11 bases in between. The CDR3 loop spans 12 amino acids. The CDR3 DNA reads TGCAGTGCCCCCTCCCGGTCAGATACGCAGTATTTT. This encodes CSAPSRSDTQYF.

The sample holds many counts of this clonotype. This sequence joins TRBV15 and TRBJ1-1, with no clear D. V lost 0 bases to trimming and J lost 10 bases, with 12 bases between them. The CDR3 runs to 13 residues. Germline V lookup: CDR1 LNHNV, CDR2 YYDKDF (reference sequence). CDR3 amino acids: CATSRDLKVLAFF. Here the CDR3 DNA reads TGTGCCACCAGCAGAGATCTCAAGGTCTTAGCTTTCTTT.

The chain combines TRBV7-2 with TRBJ2-7; D call uncertain. The V gene's germline CDR1 is SGHTA and CDR2 FQGNSA. Trimming stripped 2 bases from V and 5 bases from J, with 13 bases between. The CDR3 is 14 amino acids. DNA for the CDR3: TGTGCCAGCAGCTTAAGCCCTGAGCTTAACGAGCAGTACTTC. Protein product: CASSLSPELNEQYF.

In its sample, this clonotype was seen a few times. This rearrangement joins TRBV4-2 to TRBJ1-4, with unresolved D. The CDR3 spans 14 residues. V was clipped by 3 bases and J by 8 bases, with 13 bases between them. Germline-derived CDR1 and CDR2 are LGHNA and YNFKEQ. Here the CDR3 DNA reads TGTGCCAGCAGCCAGCCACCTCGACCAGAAAAACTGTTTTTT. Translated, it gives CASSQPPRPEKLFF.

The chain employs TRBV5-1 and TRBJ2-1; 7 bases match TRBD2. With V trimmed by 3 bases and J by 4 bases, 13 bases remained unmatched. Per the germline V gene, CDR1 is SGHRS and CDR2 is YFSETQ. The CDR3 consists of 17 residues. CDR3 DNA: TGCGCCAGCAGCTCCCCCCCAAGCGGGACTTCTTACAATGAGCAGTTCTTC. It specifies CASSSPPSGTSYNEQFF.

The chain carries TRBV20-1 and TRBJ2-2; 9 bases are a match to TRBD1. V lost 5 bases and J lost 4; bases outside the gene matches: 8. The CDR3 consists of 15 residues. Germline values: CDR1 DFQATT, CDR2 SNEGSKA (reference sequence). The CDR3 DNA sequence: TGCAGTGCTTGGGACAGGGCGGAGGGCACCGGGGAGCTGTTTTTT. It is translated as CSAWDRAEGTGELFF.

This clonotype turned up a few times. The gene calls are TRBV20-1 and TRBJ1-1; no clear D gene. Germline V gene data show CDR1 as DFQATT and CDR2 as SNEGSKA (reference sequence). This CDR3 has 12 residues. V shed 5 bases and J shed 3 bases, with 10 bases lying between them. The CDR3 sequence: CSAQDGDTEAFF. Written as DNA, the CDR3 is TGCAGTGCTCAGGACGGAGACACTGAAGCTTTCTTT.

This clonotype was counted many times. The chain carries TRBV7-3 and TRBJ2-5; D unresolved. Trimming cost V 7 bases and J 5 bases, with 17 bases left between them. Germline CDR1 SGHTA, CDR2 FQGTGA. This CDR3 contains 14 residues. CDR3 residues: CASKLDASHETQYF. Written as DNA, the CDR3 is TGTGCCAGCAAGCTGGACGCCAGCCATGAGACCCAGTACTTC.

The DNA for the CDR3 is TGTGCCAGCAGCCTTGGGACTAGCGATTACTACGAGCAGTACTTC. Encoded protein: CASSLGTSDYYEQYF. The chain recombines TRBV7-2 with TRBJ2-7; 10 bases map to TRBD2. The CDR3 has 15 residues. The V gene's germline CDR1 is SGHTA and CDR2 FQGNSA. J was trimmed by 3 bases and V by 5 bases; bases with no gene match: 7.

This clonotype was seen a few times. The genes are TRBV5-1 and TRBJ2-3; D gene uncertain. This CDR3 spans 14 amino acids. Looked up from germline, CDR1 is SGHRS and CDR2 is YFSETQ. V was trimmed by 0 bases and J by 6 bases, leaving 11 bases between them. CDR3: CASSLGVARDTQYF. CDR3 bases: TGCGCCAGCAGCTTGGGGGTAGCCCGGGATACGCAGTATTTT.

The chain couples TRBV20-1 to TRBJ2-2; D remains unclear. Per the germline V gene, CDR1 is DFQATT and CDR2 is SNEGSKA (reference sequence). The CDR3 runs to 13 residues. Trimming shortened V by 1 base and J by 0 bases, and 3 bases separated the two germline ends. In DNA form, the CDR3 reads TGCAGTGCTAGAGTAGCGAACACCGGGGAGCTGTTTTTT. This gives the protein CSARVANTGELFF.

This rearrangement joins TRBV7-9 to TRBJ2-1; 8 nucleotides align to TRBD2. The V segment lost 4 bases and the J segment 9 bases; nucleotides outside the gene matches: 5. The CDR3 spans 13 residues. CDR1 SEHNR and CDR2 FQNEAQ come from the germline V gene (reference sequence). DNA for the CDR3: TGTGCCAGCAGCTCGGGACTAGAACCTGAGCAGTTCTTC. This codes for CASSSGLEPEQFF.

This clonotype was seen a handful of times. The gene calls are TRBV20-1 and TRBJ2-7; no firm D call. The CDR3 runs 11 residues. In germline, CDR1 is DFQATT, CDR2 SNEGSKA (reference sequence). V lost 2 bases and J lost 6, with 8 bases in between. CDR3 sequence reads: CSARSLREQYF. The CDR3 region has the DNA TGCAGTGCTAGATCTCTCCGCGAGCAGTACTTC.

The CDR3 spells CASTLQPRVYEQYF. The CDR3 coding sequence is TGTGCCAGCACCCTCCAACCCAGGGTCTACGAGCAGTACTTC. V is TRBV6-1 and J is TRBJ2-7, with a tentative D call TRBD1 (5 bases). CDR1 and CDR2 (germline): MNHNS, SASEGT. This CDR3 has 14 residues. Deletions cut 7 bases from V and 3 bases from J, with 16 bases between.

The rearrangement joins TRBV30 to TRBJ2-3; unclear D gene. The CDR3 is 13 amino acids. V was clipped by 1 base and J by 2 bases, with 7 bases between them. CDR1 is GTSNPN and CDR2 is SVGIG in the germline V gene (reference sequence). The CDR3 DNA reads as TGTGCCTGGAGTGCACTGTTCACAGATACGCAGTATTTT. Translating gives CAWSALFTDTQYF.